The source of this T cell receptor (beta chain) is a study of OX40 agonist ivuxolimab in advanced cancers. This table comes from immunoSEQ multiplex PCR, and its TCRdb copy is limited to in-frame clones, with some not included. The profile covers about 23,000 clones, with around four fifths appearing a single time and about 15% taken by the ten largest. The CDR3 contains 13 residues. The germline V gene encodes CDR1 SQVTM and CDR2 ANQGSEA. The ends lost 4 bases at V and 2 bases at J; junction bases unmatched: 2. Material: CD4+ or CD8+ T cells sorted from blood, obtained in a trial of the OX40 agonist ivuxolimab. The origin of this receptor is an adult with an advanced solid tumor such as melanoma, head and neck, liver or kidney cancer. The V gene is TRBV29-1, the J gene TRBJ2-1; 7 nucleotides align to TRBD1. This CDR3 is CSVGQGAYNEQFF. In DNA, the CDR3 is TGCAGCGTTGGACAGGGAGCCTACAATGAGCAGTTCTTC.